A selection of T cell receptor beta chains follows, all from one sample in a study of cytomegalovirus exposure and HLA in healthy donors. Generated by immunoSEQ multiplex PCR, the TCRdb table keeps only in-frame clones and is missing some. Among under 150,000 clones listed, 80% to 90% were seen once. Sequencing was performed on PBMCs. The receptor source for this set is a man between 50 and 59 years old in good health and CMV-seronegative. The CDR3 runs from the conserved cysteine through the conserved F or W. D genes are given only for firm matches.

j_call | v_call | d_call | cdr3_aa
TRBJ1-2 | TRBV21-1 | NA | CASIGTPRSGYTF
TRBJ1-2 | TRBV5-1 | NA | CASSFGRPNYGYTF
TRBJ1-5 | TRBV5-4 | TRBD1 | CASSLWGGQGGNQPQHF
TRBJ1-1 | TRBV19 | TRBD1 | CASSNGDRGVTEAFF
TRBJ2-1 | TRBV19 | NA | CASSIIRDTYNEQFF
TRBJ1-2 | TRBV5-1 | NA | CASSSGGQTDKANYGYTF
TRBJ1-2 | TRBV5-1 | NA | CASSSGAGAGYGYTF
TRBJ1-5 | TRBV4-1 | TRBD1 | CASSLDRYSNQPQHF
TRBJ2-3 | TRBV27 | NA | CASSFNGRGHDTQYF
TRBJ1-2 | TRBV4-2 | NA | CASSQDRAVNGYTF